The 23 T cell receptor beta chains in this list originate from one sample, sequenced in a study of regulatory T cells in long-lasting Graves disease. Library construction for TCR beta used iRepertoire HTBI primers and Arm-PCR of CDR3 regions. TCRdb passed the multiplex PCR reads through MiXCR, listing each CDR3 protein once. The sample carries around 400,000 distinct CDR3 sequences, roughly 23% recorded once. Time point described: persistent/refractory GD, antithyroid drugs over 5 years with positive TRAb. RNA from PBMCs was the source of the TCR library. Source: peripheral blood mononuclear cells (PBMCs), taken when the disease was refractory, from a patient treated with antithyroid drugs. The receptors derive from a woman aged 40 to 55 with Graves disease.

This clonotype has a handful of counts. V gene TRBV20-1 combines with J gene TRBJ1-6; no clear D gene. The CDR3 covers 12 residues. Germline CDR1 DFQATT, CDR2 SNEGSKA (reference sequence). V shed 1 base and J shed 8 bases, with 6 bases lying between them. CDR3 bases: TGCAGTGCTAGAGCCCAAGATTCACCCCTCCACTTT. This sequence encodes CSARAQDSPLHF.

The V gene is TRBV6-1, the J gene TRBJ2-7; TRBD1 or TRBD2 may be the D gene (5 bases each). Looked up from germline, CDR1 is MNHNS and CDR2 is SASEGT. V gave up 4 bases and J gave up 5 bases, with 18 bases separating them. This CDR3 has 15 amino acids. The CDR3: CASSGPGTGKNEQYF. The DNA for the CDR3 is TGTGCCAGCAGTGGGCCTGGGACGGGGAAAAACGAGCAGTACTTC.

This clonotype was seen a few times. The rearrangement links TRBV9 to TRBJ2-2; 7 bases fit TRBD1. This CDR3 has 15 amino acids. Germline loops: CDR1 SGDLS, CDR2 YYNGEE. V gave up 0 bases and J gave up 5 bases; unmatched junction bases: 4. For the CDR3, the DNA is TGTGCCAGCAGCGTAGAAGGGGGCTTAACCGGGGAGCTGTTTTTT. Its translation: CASSVEGGLTGELFF.

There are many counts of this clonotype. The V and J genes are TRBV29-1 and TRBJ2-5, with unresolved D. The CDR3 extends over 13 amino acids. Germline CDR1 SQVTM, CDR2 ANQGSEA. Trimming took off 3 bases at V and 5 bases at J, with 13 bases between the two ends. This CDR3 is CSVDASLLETQYF. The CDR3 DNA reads TGCAGCGTTGACGCTTCCCTCTTGGAGACCCAGTACTTC.

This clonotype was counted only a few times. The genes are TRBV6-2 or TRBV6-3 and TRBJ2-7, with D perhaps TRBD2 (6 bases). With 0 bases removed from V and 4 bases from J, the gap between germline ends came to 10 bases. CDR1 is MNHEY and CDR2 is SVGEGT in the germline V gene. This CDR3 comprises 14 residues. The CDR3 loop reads CASSYSSGEYEQYF. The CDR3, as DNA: TGTGCCAGCAGTTACTCGTCGGGGGAGTACGAGCAGTACTTC.

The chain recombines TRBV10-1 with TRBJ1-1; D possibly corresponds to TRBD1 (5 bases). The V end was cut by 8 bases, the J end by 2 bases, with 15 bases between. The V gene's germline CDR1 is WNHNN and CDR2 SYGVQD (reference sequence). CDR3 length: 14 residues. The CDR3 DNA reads TGCGCCAGCGGACCCCACGGGGCCAACACTGAAGCTTTCTTT. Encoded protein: CASGPHGANTEAFF.

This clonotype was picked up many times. The CDR3 protein is CASSSSLGEAFF. CDR3 nucleotide sequence: TGTGCCAGCAGCTCCTCGTTGGGCGAAGCTTTCTTT. V gene TRBV7-6 combines with J gene TRBJ1-1, with unresolved D. Germline CDR1 is SGHVS and CDR2 is FNYEAQ. Trimming removed 4 bases from V and 8 bases from J, with 11 bases in between. The CDR3 is 12 amino acids.

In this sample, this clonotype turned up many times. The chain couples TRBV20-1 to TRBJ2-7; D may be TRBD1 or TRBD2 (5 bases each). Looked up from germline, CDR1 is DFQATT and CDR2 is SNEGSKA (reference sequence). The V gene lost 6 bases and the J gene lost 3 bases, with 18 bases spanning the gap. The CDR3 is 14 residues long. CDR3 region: CSASGPSPLYEQYF. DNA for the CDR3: TGCAGTGCGTCGGGACCCTCTCCCCTCTACGAGCAGTACTTC.

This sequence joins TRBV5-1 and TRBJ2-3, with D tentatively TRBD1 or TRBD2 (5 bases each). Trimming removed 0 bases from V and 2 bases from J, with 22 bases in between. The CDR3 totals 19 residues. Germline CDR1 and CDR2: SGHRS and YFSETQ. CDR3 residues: CASSLDGPPRGSNTDTQYF. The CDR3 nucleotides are TGCGCCAGCAGCTTGGACGGCCCCCCCCGGGGCTCGAACACAGATACGCAGTATTTT.

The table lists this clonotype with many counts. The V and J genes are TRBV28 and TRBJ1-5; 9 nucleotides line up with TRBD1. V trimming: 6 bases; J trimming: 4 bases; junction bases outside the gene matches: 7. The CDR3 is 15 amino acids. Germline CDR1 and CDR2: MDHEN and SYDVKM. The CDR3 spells CASSSTGGENQPQHF. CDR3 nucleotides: TGTGCCAGCAGCTCAACAGGGGGCGAGAATCAGCCCCAGCATTTT.

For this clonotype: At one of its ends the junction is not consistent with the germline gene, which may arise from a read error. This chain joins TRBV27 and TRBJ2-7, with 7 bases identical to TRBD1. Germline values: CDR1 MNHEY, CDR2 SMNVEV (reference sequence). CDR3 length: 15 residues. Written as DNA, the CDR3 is TGTGCCAGCAATTTAACAGGGGCCTTCTCCTACGAGCAGTACTTC. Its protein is CASNLTGAFSYEQYF.

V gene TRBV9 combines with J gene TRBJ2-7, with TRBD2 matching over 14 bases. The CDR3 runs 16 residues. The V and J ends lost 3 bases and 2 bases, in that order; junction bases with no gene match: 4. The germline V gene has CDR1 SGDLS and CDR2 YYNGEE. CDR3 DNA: TGTGCCAGCAGCGCCAGACTAGCGGGAGGGCCCTACGAGCAGTACTTC. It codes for CASSARLAGGPYEQYF. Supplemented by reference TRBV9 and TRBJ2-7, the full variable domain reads DSGVTQTPKHLITATGQRVTLRCSPRSGDLSVYWYQQSLDQGLQFLIQYYNGEERAKGNILERFSAQQFPDLHSELNLSSLELGDSALYFCASSARLAGGPYEQYFGPGTRLTVT.

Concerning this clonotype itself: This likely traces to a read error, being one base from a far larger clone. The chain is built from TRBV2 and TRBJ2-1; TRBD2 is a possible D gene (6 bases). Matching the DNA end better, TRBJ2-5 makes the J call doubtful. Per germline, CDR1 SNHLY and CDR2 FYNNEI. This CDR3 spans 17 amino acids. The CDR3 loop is CASSYHGGTGTRETQYF. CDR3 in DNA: TGTGCCAGCAGTTACCACGGAGGGACCGGGACTCGAGAGACCCAGTACTTC.

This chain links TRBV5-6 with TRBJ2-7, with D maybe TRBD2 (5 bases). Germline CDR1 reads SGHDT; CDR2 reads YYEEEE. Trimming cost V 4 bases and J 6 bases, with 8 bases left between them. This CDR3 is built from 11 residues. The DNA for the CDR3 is TGTGCCAGCAGCCAAACTAGCGAGCAGTACTTC. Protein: CASSQTSEQYF.

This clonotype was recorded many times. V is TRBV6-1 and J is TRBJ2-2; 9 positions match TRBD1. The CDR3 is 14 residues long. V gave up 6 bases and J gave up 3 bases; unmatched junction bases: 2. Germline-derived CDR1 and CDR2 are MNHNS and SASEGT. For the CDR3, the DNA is TGTGCCAGCAGCTGGACAGGGGACACCGGGGAGCTGTTTTTT. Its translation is CASSWTGDTGELFF.

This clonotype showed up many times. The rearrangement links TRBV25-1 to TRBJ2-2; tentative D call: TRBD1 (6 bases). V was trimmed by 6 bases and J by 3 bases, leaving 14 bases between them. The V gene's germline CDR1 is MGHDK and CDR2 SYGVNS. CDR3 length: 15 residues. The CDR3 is CASRRTDLDTGELFF. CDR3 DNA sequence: TGTGCCAGCAGACGGACAGACCTAGACACCGGGGAGCTGTTTTTT.

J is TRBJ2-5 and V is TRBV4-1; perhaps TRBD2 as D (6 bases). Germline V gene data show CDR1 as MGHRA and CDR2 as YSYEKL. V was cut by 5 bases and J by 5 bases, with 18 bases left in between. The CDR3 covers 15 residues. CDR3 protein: CASSEGFGGPETQYF. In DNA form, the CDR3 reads TGCGCCAGCAGCGAAGGATTCGGAGGGCCGGAGACCCAGTACTTC.

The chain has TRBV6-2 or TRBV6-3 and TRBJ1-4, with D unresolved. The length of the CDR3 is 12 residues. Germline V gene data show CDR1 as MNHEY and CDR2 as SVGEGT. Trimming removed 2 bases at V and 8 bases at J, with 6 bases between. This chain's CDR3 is CASSYPQEKLFF. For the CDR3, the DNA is TGTGCCAGCAGTTACCCCCAGGAAAAACTGTTTTTT.

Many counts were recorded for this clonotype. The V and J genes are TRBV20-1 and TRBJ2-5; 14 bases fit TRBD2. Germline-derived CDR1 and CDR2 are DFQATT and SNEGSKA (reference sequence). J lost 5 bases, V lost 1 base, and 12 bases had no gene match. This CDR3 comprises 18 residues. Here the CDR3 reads CSARVASTSGRAQETQYF. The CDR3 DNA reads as TGCAGTGCTAGAGTGGCCTCGACTAGCGGGAGGGCCCAGGAGACCCAGTACTTC.

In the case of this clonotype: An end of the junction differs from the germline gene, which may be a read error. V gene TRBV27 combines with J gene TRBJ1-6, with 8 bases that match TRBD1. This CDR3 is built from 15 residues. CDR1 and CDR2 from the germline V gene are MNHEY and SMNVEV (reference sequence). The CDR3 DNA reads TGTACCAGCAGTGCCACCGGGACAGGCTATTCACCCCTCCACTTT. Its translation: CTSSATGTGYSPLHF.

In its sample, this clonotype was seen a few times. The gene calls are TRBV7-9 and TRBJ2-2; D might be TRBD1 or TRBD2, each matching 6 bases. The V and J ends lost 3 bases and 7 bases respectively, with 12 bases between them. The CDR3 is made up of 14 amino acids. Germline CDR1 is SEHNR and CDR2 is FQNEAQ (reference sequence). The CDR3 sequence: CASSFVEGGGELFF. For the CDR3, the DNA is TGTGCCAGCAGCTTCGTTGAGGGGGGCGGGGAGCTGTTTTTT.

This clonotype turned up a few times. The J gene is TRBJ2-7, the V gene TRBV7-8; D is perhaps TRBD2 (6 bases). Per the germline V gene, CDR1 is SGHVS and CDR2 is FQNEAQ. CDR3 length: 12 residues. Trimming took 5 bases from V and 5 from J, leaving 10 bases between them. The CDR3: CASSRGTNEQYF. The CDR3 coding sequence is TGTGCCAGCAGCCGGGGGACCAACGAGCAGTACTTC.

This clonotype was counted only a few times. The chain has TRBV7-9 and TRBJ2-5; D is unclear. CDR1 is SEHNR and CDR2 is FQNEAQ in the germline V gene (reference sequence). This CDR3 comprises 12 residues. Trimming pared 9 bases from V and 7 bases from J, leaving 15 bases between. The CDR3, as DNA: TGTGCCAGTGGCCCCTCCCGAGGGACCCAGTACTTC. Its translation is CASGPSRGTQYF.